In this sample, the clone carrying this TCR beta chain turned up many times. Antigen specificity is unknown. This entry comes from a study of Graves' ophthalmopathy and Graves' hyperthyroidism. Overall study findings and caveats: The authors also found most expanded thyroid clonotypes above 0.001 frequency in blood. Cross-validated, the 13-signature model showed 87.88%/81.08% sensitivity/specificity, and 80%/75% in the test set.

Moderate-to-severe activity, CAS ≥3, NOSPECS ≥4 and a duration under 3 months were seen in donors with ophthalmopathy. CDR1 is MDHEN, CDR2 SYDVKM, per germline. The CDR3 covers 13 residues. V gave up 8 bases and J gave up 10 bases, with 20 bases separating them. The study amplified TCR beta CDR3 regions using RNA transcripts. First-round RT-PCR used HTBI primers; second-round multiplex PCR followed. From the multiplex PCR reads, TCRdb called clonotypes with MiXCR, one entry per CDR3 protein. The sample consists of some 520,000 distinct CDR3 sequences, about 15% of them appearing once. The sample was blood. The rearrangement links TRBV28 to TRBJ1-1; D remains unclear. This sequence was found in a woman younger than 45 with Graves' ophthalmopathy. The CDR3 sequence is CASQDTLWVGAFF. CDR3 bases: TGTGCCAGCCAGGATACGTTGTGGGTAGGAGCTTTCTTT.